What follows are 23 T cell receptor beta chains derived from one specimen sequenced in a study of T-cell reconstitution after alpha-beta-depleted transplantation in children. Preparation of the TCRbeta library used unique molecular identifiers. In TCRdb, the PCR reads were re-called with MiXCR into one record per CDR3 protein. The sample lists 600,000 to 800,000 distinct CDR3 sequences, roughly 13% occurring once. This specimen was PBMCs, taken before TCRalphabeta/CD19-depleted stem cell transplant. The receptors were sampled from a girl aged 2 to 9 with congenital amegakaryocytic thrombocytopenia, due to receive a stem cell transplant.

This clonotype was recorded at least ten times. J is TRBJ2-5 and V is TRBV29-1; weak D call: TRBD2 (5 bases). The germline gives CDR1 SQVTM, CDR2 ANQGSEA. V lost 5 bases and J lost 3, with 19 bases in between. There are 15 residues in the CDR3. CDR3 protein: CSVFLLVRGKETQYF. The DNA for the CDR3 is TGCAGCGTTTTTCTACTGGTTCGGGGTAAAGAGACCCAGTACTTC.

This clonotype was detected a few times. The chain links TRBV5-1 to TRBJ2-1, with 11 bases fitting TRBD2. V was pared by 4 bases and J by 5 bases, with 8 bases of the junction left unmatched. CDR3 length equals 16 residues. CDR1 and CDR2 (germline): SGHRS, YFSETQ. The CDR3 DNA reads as TGCGCCAGCAGCCCACCCGGGACTAGCGGACACAATGAGCAGTTCTTC. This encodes CASSPPGTSGHNEQFF. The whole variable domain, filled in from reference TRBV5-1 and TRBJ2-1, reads KAGVTQTPRYLIKTRGQQVTLSCSPISGHRSVSWYQQTPGQGLQFLFEYFSETQRNKGNFPGRFSGRQFSNSRSEMNVSTLELGDSALYLCASSPPGTSGHNEQFFGPGTRLTVL.

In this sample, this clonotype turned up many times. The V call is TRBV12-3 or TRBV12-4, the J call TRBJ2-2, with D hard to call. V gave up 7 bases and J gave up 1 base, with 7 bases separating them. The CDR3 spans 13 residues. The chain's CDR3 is CASTLLNTGELFF. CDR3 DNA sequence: TGTGCCAGCACCCTTCTGAACACCGGGGAGCTGTTTTTT.

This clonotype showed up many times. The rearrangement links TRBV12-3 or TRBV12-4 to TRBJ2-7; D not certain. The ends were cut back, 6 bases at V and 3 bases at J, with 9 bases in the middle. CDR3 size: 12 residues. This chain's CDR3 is CASRLDNYEQYF. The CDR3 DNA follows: TGTGCCAGCAGACTTGACAACTACGAGCAGTACTTC.

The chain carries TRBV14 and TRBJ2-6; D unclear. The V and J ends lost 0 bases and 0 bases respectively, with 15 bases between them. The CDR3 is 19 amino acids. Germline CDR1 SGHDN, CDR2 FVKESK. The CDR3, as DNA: TGTGCCAGCAGCCAAGACGGGCCTAACGACCCCTCTGGGGCCAACGTCCTGACTTTC. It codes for CASSQDGPNDPSGANVLTF.

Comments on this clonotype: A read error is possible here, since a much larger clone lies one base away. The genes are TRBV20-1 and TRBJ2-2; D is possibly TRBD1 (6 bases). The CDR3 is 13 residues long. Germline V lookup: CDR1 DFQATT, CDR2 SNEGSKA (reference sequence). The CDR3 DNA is TGCAGTGCTAGTGGGGCAGGGGCCGGGGAGCCGTTTTTT. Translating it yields CSASGAGAGEPFF.

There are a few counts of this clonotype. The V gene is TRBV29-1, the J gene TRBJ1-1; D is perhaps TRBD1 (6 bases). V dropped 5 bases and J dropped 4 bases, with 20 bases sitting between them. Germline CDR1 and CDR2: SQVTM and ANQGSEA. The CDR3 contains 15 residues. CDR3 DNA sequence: TGCAGCGTTAAGGCGGATTGGGGGGCCGGCACTGAAGCTTTCTTT. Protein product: CSVKADWGAGTEAFF.

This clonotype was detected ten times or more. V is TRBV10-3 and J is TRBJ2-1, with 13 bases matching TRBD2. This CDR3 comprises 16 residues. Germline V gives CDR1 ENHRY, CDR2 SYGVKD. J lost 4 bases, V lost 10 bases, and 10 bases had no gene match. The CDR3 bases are TGTGCCACCGCTGCCCGGACTAGCGGGAGTTACAATGAGCAGTTCTTC. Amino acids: CATAARTSGSYNEQFF.

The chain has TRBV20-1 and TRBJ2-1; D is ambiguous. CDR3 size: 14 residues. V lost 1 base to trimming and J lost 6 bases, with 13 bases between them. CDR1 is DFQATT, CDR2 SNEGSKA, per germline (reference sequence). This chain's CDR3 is CSARGPISGNEQFF. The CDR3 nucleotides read TGCAGTGCTAGAGGGCCCATTTCGGGCAATGAGCAGTTCTTC.

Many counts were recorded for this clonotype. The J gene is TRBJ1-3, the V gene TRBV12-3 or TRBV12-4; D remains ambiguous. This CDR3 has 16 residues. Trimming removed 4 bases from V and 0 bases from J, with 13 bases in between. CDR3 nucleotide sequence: TGTGCCAGCAGTTCTCTACGGCCCTTCTCTGGAAACACCATATATTTT. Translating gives CASSSLRPFSGNTIYF.

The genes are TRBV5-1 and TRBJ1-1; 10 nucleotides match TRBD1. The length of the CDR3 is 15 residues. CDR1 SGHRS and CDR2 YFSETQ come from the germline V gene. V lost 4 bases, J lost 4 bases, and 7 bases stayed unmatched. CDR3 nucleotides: TGCGCCAGCAGCGGGGACAGGGGAGGAAGCACTGAAGCTTTCTTT. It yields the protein CASSGDRGGSTEAFF.

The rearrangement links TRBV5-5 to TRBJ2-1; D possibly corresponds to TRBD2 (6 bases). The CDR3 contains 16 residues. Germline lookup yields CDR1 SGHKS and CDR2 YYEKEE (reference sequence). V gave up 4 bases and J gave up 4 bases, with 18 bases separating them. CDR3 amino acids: CASSPSRRGSYNEQFF. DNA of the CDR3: TGTGCCAGCAGCCCTTCTCGGCGGGGTTCATACAATGAGCAGTTCTTC.

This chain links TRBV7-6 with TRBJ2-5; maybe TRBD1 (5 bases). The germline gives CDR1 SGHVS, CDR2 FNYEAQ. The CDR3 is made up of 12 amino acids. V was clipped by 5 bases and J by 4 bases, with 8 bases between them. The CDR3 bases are TGTGCCAGCAGCAAAAGGGGAGAGACCCAGTACTTC. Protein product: CASSKRGETQYF. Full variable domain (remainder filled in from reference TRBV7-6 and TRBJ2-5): GAGVSQSPRYKVTKRGQDVALRCDPISGHVSLYWYRQALGQGPEFLTYFNYEAQQDKSGLPNDRFSAERPEGSISTLTIQRTEQRDSAMYRCASSKRGETQYFGPGTRLLVL.

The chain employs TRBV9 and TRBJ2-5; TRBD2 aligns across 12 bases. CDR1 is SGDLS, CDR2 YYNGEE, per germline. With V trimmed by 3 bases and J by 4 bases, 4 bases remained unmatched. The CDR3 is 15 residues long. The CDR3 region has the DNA TGTGCCAGCAGCGAGACTAGCGGGAGTGCAGAGACCCAGTACTTC. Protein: CASSETSGSAETQYF.

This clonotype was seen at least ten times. The CDR3 loop is CASSWTANTEAFF. CDR3 nucleotides: TGCGCCAGCAGCTGGACAGCGAACACTGAAGCTTTCTTT. V gene TRBV5-1 combines with J gene TRBJ1-1, with a possible D match to TRBD1 (6 bases). Germline CDR1 reads SGHRS; CDR2 reads YFSETQ. The CDR3 is 13 amino acids. Trimming removed 3 bases from V and 1 base from J, with 7 bases in between.

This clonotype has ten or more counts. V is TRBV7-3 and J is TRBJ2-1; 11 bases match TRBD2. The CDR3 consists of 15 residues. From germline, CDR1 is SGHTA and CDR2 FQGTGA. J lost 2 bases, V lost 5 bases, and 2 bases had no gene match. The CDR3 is CASSPLAGAYNEQFF. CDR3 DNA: TGTGCCAGCAGCCCACTAGCGGGGGCCTACAATGAGCAGTTCTTC.

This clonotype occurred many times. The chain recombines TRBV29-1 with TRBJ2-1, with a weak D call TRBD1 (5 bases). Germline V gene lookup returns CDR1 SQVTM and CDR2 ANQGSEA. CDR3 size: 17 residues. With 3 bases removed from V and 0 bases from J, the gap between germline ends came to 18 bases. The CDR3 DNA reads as TGCAGCGTTGAGGCCGCCAGGGATACAAGCTCCTACAATGAGCAGTTCTTC. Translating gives CSVEAARDTSSYNEQFF.

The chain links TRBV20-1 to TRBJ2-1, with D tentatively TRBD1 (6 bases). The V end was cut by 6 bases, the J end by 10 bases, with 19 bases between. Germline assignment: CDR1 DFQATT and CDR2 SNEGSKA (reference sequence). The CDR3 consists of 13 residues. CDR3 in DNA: TGCAGTGCGACCGGACAGCTAATCAGCGAGCAGTTCTTC. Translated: CSATGQLISEQFF.

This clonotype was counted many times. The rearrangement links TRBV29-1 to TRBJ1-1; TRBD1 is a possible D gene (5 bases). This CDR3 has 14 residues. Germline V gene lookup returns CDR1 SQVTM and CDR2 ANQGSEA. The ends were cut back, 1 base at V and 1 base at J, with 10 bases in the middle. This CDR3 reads CSVEVKGRNTEAFF. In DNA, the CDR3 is TGCAGCGTTGAAGTAAAGGGGCGGAACACTGAAGCTTTCTTT.

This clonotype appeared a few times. CDR3 sequence: CASSPYLAGTFYEQYF. The CDR3 DNA is TGTGCCAGCAGTCCCTACCTAGCGGGCACTTTTTACGAGCAGTACTTC. The J gene is TRBJ2-7, the V gene TRBV12-3 or TRBV12-4, with 8 bases that match TRBD2. The CDR3 totals 16 residues. The V gene end was trimmed by 5 bases and the J gene end by 4 bases; junction bases not matched to a gene: 13.

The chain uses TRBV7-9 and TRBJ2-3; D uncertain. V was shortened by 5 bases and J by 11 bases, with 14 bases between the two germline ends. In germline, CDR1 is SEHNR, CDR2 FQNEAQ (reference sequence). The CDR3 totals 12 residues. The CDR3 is CASSPRLGRQYF. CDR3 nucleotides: TGTGCCAGCAGCCCCAGGTTGGGTAGGCAGTATTTT.

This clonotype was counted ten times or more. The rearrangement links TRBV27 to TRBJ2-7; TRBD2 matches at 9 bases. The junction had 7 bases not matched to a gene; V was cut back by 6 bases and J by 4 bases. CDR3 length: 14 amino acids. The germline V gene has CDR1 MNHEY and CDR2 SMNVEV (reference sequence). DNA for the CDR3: TGTGCCAGCAGCGTAGCGGGAGCGTCATACGAGCAGTACTTC. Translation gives CASSVAGASYEQYF.

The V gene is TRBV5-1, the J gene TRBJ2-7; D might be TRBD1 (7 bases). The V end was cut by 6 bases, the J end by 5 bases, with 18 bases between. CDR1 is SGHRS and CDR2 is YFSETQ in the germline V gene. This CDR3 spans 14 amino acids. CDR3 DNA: TGCGCCAGCACCCTAACAGGGGAGGCCAACGAGCAGTACTTC. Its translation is CASTLTGEANEQYF.